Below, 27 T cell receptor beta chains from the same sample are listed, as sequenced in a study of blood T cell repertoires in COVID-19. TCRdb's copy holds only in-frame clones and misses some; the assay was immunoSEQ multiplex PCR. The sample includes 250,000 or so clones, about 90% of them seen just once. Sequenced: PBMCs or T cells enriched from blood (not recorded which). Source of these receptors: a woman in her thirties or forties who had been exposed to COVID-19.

Written as DNA, the CDR3 is TGTGCCAGCAGCTCACTCCTACAGAGTTATAATTCACCCCTCCACTTT. Protein sequence: CASSSLLQSYNSPLHF. This chain uses TRBV11-2 with TRBJ1-6; D remains ambiguous. Trimming left V 4 bases short and J 4 bases short, with 14 bases between. Per the germline V gene, CDR1 is SGHAT and CDR2 is FQNNGV. This CDR3 contains 16 residues.

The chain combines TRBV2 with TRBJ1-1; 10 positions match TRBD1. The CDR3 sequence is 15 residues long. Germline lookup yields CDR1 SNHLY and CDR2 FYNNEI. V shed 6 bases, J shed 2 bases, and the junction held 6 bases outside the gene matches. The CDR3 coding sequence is TGTGCCAGCAGAAAAGACAGGGGGCTTAACACTGAAGCTTTCTTT. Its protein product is CASRKDRGLNTEAFF. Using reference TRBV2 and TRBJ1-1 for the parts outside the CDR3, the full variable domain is EPEVTQTPSHQVTQMGQEVILRCVPISNHLYFYWYRQILGQKVEFLVSFYNNEISEKSEIFDDQFSVERPDGSNFTLKIRSTKLEDSAMYFCASRKDRGLNTEAFFGQGTRLTVV.

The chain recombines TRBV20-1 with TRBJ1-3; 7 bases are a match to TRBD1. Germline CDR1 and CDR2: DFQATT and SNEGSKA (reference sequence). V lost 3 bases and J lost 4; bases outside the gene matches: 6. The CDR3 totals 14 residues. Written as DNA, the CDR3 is TGCAGTGCTAGTTTGTCAGGGGGAGGAAACACCATATATTTT. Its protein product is CSASLSGGGNTIYF.

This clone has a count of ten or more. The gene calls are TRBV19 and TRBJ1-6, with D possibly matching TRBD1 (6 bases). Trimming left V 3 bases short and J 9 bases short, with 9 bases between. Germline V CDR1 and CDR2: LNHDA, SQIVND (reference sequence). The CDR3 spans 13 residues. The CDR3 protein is CASSIGGASPLHF. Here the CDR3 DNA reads TGTGCCAGTAGTATCGGGGGGGCTTCACCCCTCCACTTT.

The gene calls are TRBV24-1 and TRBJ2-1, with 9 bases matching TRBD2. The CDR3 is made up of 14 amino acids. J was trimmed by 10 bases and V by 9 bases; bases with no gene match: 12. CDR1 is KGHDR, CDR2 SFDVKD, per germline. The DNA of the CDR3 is TGTGCCACCTCCCCCGGGACTAGCCTCCACGAGCAGTTCTTC. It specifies CATSPGTSLHEQFF.

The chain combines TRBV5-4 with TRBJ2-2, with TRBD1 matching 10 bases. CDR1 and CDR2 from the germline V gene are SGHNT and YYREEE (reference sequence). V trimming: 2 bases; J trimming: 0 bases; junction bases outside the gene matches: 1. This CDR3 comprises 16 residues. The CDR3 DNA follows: TGTGCCAGCAGCTTAGGGACAGGGGCGAACACCGGGGAGCTGTTTTTT. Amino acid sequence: CASSLGTGANTGELFF.

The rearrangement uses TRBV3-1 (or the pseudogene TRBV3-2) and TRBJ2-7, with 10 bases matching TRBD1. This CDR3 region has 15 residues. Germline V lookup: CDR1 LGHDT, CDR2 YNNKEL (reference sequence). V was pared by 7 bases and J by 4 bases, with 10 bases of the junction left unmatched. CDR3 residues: CASKAKDRGGYEQYF. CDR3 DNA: TGTGCCAGCAAAGCGAAGGACAGGGGGGGATACGAGCAGTACTTC.

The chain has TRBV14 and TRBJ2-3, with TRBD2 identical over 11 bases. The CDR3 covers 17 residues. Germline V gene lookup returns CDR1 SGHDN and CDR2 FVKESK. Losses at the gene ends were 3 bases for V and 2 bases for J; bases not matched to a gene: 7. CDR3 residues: CASSQMGLAAYTDTQYF. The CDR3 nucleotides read TGTGCCAGCAGCCAGATGGGACTAGCGGCTTACACAGATACGCAGTATTTT.

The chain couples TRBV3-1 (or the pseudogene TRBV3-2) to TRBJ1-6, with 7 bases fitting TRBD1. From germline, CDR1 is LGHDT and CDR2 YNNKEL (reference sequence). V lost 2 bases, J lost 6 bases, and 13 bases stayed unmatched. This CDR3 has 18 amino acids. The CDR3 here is CASSQLREPGQLNSPLHF. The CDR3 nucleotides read TGTGCCAGCAGCCAACTAAGGGAGCCGGGACAGCTTAATTCACCCCTCCACTTT.

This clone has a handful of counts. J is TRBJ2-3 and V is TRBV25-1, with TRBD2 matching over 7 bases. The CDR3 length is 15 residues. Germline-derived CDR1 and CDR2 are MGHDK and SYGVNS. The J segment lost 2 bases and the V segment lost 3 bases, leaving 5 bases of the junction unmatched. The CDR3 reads CASSEDGGDTDTQYF. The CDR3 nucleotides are TGTGCCAGCAGTGAGGATGGGGGGGACACAGATACGCAGTATTTT.

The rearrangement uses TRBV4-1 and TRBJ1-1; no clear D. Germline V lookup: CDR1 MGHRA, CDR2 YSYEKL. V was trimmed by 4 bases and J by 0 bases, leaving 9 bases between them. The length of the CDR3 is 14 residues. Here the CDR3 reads CASSPGTVNTEAFF. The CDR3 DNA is TGCGCCAGCAGCCCCGGTACAGTGAACACTGAAGCTTTCTTT.

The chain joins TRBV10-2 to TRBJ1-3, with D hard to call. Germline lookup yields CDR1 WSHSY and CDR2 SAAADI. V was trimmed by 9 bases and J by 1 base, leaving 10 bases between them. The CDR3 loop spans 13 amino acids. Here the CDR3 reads CASRGSSGNTIYF. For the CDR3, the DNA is TGCGCCAGTCGGGGTTCGTCTGGAAACACCATATATTTT.

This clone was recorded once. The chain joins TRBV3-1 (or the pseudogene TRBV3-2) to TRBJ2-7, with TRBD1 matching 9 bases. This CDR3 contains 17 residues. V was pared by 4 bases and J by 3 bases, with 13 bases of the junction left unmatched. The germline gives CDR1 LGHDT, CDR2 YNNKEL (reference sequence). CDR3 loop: CASSPSGTGYKDYEQYF. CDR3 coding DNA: TGTGCCAGCAGCCCCTCGGGGACAGGGTATAAGGACTACGAGCAGTACTTC.

CDR3 DNA sequence: TGTGCCAGCAGAGGGACAGGGGAGGGGGTATACAATGAGCAGTTCTTC. Protein: CASRGTGEGVYNEQFF. The J gene is TRBJ2-1, the V gene TRBV28; 10 bases align to TRBD1. CDR1 MDHEN and CDR2 SYDVKM come from the germline V gene. The CDR3 extends over 16 amino acids. Trimming at V came to 6 bases and at J to 4 bases, leaving 9 bases not matched to a gene.

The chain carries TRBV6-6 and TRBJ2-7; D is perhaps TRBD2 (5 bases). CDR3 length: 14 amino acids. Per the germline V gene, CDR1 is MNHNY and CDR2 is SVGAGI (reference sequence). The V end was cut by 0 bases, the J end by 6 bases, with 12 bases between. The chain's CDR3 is CASSYSRGSGEQYV. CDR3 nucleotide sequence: TGTGCCAGCAGTTACTCGAGAGGGAGCGGCGAGCAGTACGTC.

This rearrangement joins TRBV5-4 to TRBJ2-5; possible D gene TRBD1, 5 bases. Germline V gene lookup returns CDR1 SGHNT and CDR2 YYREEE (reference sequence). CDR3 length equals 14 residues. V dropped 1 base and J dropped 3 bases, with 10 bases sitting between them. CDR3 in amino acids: CASSLTGREETQYF. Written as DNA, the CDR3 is TGTGCCAGCAGCTTGACAGGTCGAGAAGAGACCCAGTACTTC.

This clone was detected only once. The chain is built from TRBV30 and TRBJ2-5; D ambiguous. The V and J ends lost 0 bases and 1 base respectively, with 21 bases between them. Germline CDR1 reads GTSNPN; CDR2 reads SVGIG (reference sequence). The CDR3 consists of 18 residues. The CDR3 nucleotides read TGTGCCTGGAGTGTCTCCAGGCGACCTTCTTTTAGCCAAGAGACCCAGTACTTC. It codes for CAWSVSRRPSFSQETQYF. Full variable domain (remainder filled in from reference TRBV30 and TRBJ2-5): SQTIHQWPATLVQPVGSPLSLECTVEGTSNPNLYWYRQAAGRGLQLLFYSVGIGQISSEVPQNLSASRPQDRQFILSSKKLLLSDSGFYLCAWSVSRRPSFSQETQYFGPGTRLLVL.

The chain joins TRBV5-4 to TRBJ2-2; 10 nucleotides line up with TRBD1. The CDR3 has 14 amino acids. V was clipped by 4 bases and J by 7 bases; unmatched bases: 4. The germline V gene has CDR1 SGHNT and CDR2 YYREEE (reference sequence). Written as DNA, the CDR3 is TGTGCCAGCAGCACGGGACAGGGGATCGGGGAGCTGTTTTTT. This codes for CASSTGQGIGELFF.

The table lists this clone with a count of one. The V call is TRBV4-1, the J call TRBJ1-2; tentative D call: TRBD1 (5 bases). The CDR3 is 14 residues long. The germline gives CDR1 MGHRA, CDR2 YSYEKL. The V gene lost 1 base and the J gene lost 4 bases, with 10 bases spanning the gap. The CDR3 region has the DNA TGCGCCAGCAGCCAAGGGGGGGACTCCTATGGCTACACCTTC. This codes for CASSQGGDSYGYTF.

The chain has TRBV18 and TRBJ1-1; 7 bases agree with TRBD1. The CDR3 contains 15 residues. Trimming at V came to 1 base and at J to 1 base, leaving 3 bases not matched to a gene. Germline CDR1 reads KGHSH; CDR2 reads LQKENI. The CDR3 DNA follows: TGTGCCAGCTCACCACAGGGGGCGAGGAACACTGAAGCTTTCTTT. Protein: CASSPQGARNTEAFF.

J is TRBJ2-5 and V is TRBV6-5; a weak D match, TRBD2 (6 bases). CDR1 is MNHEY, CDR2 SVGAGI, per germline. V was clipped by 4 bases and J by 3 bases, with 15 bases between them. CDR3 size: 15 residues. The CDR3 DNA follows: TGTGCCAGCAGTTCCACGGGACTGAGTAAAGAGACCCAGTACTTC. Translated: CASSSTGLSKETQYF.

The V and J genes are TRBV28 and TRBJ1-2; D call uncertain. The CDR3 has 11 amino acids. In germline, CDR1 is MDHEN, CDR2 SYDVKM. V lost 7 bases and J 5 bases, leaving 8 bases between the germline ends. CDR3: CASTSAYGYTF. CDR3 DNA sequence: TGTGCCAGCACTTCAGCGTATGGCTACACCTTC.

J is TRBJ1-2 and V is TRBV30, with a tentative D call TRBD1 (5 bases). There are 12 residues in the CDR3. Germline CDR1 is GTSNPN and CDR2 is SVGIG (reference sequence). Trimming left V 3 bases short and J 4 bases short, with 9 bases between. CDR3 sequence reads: CAWRRQSYGYTF. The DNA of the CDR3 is TGTGCCTGGAGGCGACAGAGCTATGGCTACACCTTC.

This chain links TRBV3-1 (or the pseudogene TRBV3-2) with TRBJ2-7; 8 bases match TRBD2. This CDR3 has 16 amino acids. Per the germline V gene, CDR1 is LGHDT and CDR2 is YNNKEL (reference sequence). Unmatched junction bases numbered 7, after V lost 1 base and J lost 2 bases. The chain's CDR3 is CASSQAPLAGAYEQYF. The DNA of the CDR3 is TGTGCCAGCAGCCAAGCCCCCCTAGCGGGTGCCTACGAGCAGTACTTC.

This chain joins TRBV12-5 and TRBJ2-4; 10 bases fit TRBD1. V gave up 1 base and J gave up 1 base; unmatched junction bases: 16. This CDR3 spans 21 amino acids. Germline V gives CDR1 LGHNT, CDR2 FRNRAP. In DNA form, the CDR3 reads TGTGCTAGTGGTTTGGAACCCCCCGGGACAGGGGCATTAGGTGCCAAAAACATTCAGTACTTC. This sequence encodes CASGLEPPGTGALGAKNIQYF.

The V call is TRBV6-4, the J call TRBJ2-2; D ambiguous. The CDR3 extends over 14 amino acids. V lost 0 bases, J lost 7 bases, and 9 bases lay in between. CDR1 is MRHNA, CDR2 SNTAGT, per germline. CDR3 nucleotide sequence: TGTGCCAGCAGTGACTCAAGCCCCGGCGGGGAGCTGTTTTTT. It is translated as CASSDSSPGGELFF.

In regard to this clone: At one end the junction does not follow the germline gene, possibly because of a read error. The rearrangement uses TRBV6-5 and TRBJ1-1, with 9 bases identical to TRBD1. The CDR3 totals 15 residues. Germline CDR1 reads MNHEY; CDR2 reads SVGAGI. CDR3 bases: TGTGCCAGCGGGGACAGGGTTGGAATGAAAACTGAAGCTTTCTTT. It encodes CASGDRVGMKTEAFF.